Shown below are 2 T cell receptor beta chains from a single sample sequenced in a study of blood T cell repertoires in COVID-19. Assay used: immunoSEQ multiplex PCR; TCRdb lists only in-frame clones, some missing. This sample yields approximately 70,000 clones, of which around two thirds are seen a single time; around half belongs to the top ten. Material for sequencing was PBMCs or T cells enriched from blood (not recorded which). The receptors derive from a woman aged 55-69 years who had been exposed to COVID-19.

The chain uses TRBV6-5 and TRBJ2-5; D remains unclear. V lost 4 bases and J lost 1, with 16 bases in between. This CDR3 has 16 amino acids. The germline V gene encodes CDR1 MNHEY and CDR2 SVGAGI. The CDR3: CASSSLPLPLQETQYF. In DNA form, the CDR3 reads TGTGCCAGCAGTTCCCTTCCGCTACCCCTCCAAGAGACCCAGTACTTC.

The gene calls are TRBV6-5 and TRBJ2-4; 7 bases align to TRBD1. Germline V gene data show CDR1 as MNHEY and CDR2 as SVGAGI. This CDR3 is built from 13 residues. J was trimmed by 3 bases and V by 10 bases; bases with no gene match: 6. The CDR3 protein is CATSRDSKNIQYF. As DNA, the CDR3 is TGTGCCACTTCAAGGGACAGCAAAAACATTCAGTACTTC.